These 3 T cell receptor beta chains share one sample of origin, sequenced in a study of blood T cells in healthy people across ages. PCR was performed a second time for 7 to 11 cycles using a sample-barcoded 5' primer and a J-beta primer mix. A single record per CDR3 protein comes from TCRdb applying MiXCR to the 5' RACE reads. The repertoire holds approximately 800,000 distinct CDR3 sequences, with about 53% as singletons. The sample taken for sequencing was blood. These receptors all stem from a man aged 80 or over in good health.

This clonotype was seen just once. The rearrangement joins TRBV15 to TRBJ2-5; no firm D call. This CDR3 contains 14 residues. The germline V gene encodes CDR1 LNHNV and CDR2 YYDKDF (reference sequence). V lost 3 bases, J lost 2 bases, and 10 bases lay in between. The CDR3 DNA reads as TGTGCCACCAGCAGGGGCCTAAGGCAAGAGACCCAGTACTTC. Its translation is CATSRGLRQETQYF.

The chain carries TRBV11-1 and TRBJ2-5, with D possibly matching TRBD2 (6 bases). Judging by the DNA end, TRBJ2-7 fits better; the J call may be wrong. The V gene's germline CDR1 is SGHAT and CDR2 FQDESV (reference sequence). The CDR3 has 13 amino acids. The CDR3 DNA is TGTGCCAGCAGCGCCCCGAGCGGGTACGAGCAGTACTTC. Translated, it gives CASSAPSGYEQYF.

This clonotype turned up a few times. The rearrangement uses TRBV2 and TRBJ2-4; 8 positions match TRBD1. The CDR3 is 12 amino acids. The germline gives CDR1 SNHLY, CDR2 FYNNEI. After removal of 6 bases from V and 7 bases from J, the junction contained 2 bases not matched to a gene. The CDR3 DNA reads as TGTGCCAGCAGCCGACAGGGGAACATTCAGTACTTC. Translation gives CASSRQGNIQYF.